This is a list of T cell receptor beta chains from one sample in a study of technical replicates of blood from several donors. Clones were sequenced by immunoSEQ multiplex PCR, and TCRdb holds only the in-frame ones, with some missing. The table records around 100,000 clones, roughly 96% of them present only once. What was sequenced was T cells isolated from PBMCs. The receptor source for this set is a human donor in good health. CDR3s include the opening cysteine and the closing phenylalanine or tryptophan. The D gene is left open where the match is weak.

>TRBV6-1|TRBJ2-3|-
CASSPTRLSTDTQYF
TGTGCCAGCAGTCCTACTAGGCTAAGCACAGATACGCAGTATTTT
>TRBV4-3|TRBJ2-7|TRBD2
CASSQDLAGRSYEQYF
TGCGCCAGCAGCCAAGACCTAGCGGGAAGATCCTACGAGCAGTACTTC
>TRBV6-6|TRBJ2-2|TRBD1
CASSSTGVTGELFF
TGTGCCAGCAGTTCAACAGGGGTCACCGGGGAGCTGTTTTTT
>TRBV18|TRBJ2-3|TRBD2
CASSPSSGTDTQYF
TGTGCCAGCTCCCCTTCTAGCGGGACAGATACGCAGTATTTT
>TRBV7-2|TRBJ2-5|TRBD2
CASSFGGRAPRETQYF
TGTGCCAGCAGCTTTGGCGGGAGGGCCCCTAGGGAGACCCAGTACTTC
>TRBV5-1|TRBJ1-5|-
CASSLDGRLNQPQHF
TGCGCCAGCAGCTTGGATGGCAGGCTCAATCAGCCCCAGCATTTT
>TRBV7-2|TRBJ2-1|-
CASTGGLPNNEQFF
TGTGCCAGCACCGGTGGACTCCCTAACAATGAGCAGTTCTTC
>TRBV7-2|TRBJ1-2|TRBD1
CASSRDRMGGYTF
TGTGCCAGCAGCCGGGACAGAATGGGCGGCTACACCTTC
>TRBV7-2|TRBJ2-3|TRBD1
CASRLRDRDTDTQYF
TGTGCCAGCAGACTACGGGACAGAGACACAGATACGCAGTATTTT
>TRBV5-5|TRBJ2-3|TRBD2
CASSLSSGIGNTQYF
TGTGCCAGCAGCTTGTCCAGCGGGATTGGAAATACGCAGTATTTT
>TRBV18|TRBJ1-2|-
CASSPPAMEDYTF
TGTGCCAGCTCACCACCAGCTATGGAGGACTACACCTTC
>TRBV19|TRBJ2-7|-
CASSIPHYEQYF
TGTGCCAGTAGTATACCCCACTACGAGCAGTACTTC
>TRBV19|TRBJ2-5|-
CATKEGGAVETQYF
TGTGCCACCAAAGAAGGGGGAGCGGTAGAGACCCAGTACTTC
>TRBV19|TRBJ1-2|-
CASSVQGSYGYTF
TGTGCCAGTAGTGTACAGGGAAGCTATGGCTACACCTTC